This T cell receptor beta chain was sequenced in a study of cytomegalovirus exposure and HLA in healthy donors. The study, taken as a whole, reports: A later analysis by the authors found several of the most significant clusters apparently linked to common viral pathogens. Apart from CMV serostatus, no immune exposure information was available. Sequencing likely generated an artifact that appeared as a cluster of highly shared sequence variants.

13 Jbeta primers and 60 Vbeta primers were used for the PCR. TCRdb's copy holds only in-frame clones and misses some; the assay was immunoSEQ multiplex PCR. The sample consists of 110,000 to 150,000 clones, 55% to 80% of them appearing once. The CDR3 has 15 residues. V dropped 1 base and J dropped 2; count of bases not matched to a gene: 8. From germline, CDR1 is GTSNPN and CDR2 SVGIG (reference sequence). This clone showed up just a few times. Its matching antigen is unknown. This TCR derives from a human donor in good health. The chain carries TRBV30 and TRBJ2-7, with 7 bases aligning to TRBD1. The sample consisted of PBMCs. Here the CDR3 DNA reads TGTGCCTGGAGTGCCCTTAACAGGGGACCCTACGAGCAGTACTTC. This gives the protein CAWSALNRGPYEQYF.